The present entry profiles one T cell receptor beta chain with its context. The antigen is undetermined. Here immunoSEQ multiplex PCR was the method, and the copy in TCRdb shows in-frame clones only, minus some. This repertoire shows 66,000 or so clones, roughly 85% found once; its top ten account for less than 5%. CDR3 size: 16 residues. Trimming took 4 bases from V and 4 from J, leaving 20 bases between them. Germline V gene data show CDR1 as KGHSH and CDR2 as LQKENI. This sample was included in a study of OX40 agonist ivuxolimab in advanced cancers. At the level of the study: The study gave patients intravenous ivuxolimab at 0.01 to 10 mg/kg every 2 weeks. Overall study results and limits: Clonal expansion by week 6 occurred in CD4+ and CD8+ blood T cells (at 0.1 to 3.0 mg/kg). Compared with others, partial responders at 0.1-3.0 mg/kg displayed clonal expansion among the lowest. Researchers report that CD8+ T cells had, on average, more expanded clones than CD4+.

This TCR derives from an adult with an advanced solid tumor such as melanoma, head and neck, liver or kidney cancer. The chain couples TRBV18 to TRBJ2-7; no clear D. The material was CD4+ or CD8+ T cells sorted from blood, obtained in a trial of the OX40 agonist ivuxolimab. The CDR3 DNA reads TGTGCCAGCTCACTTACCGCAGACACCTCCTATTACGAGCAGTACTTC. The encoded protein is CASSLTADTSYYEQYF.